Sequencing of this T cell receptor beta chain was carried out in a study of control samples from healthy donors and cancer patients. The germline V gene encodes CDR1 SGHVS and CDR2 FNYEAQ. V trimming: 3 bases; J trimming: 0 bases; junction bases outside the gene matches: 6. This CDR3 spans 16 amino acids. Repertoires were generated with immunoSEQ multiplex PCR, while TCRdb's copy carries only in-frame clones and drops some. This sample carries 100,000 to 150,000 clones, just over 90% of them seen once, and the ten largest clones take approximately 8%. This clone appeared once. The TCR sequence derives from a woman under 30 in good health. The genes are TRBV7-6 and TRBJ2-3, with 7 bases that match TRBD1. The material sequenced was blood. The CDR3 region has the DNA TGTGCCAGCAGCTTCCAACAGGGGAGCAGCACAGATACGCAGTATTTT. Its protein product is CASSFQQGSSTDTQYF.